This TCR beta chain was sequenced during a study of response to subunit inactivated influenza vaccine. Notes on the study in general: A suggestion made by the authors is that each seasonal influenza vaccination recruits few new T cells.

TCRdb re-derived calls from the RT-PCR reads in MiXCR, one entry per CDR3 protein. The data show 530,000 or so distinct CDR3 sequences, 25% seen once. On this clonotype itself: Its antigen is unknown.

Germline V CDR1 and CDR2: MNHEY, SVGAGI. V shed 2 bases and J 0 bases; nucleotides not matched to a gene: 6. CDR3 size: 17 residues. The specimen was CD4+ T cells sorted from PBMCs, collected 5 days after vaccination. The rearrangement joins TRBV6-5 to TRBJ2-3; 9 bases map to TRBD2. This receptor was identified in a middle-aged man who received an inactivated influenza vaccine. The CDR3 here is CASSYEGGRASTDTQYF. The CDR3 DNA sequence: TGTGCCAGCAGTTACGAGGGCGGGAGGGCCAGCACAGATACGCAGTATTTT.